The present T cell receptor beta chain was sequenced within a study of OX40 agonist ivuxolimab in advanced cancers. TCRdb keeps only in-frame clones here, not all; method: immunoSEQ multiplex PCR. Altogether over 35,000 clones are present, roughly 90% being singletons, with the ten largest covering about 12%. The CDR3 contains 15 residues. The TCR comes from an adult with an advanced solid tumor such as melanoma, head and neck, liver or kidney cancer. The chain is built from TRBV21-1 and TRBJ2-7; the D call in the table, TRBD1, was not verified against the DNA. TRBV21-1 is a pseudogene locus. Sequencing used CD4+ or CD8+ T cells sorted from blood, obtained in a trial of the OX40 agonist ivuxolimab. The CDR3 DNA is TGTGCCAGCAAATCCTCCGGGACAGACCACTACGAGCAGTACTTC. This translates into CASKSSGTDHYEQYF.